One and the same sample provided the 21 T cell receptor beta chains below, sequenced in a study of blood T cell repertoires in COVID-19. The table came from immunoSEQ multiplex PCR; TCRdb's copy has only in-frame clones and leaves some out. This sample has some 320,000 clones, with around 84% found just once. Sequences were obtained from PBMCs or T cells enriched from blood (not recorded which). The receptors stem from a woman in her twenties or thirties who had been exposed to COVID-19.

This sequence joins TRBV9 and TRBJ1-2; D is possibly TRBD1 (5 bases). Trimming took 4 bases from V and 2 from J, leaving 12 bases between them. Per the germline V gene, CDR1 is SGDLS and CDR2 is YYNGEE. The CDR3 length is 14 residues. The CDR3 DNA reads TGTGCCAGCAGCTTGAATAGGGGCAACTATGGCTACACCTTC. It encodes CASSLNRGNYGYTF.

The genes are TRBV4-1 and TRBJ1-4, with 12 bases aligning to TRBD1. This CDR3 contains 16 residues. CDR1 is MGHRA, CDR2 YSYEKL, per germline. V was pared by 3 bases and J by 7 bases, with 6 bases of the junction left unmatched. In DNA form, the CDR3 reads TGCGCCAGCAGCCAGGCGGGACAGGGGGCGATTGAAAAACTGTTTTTT. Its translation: CASSQAGQGAIEKLFF.

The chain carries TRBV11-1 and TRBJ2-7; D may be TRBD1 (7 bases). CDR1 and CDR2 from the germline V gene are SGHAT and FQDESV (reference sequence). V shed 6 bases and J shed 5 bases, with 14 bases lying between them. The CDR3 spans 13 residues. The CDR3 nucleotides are TGTGCCAGCAGACCGCCAGGGGGGAACGAGCAGTACTTC. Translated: CASRPPGGNEQYF.

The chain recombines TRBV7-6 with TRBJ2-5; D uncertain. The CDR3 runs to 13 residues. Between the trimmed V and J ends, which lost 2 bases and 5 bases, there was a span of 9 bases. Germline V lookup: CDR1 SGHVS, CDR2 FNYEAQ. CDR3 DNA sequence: TGTGCCAGCAGCTTATTCAGTCCCGAGACCCAGTACTTC. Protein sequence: CASSLFSPETQYF.

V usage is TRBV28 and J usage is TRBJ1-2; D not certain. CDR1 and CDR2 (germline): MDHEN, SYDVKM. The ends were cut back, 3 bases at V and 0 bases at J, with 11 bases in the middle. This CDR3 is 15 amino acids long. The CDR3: CASSLGQRSNYGYTF. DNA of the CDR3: TGTGCCAGCAGTTTGGGTCAGCGTTCTAACTATGGCTACACCTTC.

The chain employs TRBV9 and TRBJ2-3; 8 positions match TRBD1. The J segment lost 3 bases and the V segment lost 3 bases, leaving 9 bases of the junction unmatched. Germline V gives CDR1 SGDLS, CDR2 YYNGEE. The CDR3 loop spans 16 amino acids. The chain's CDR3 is CASSAGQGSYTDTQYF. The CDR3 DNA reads TGTGCCAGCAGCGCAGGACAGGGTTCTTATACAGATACGCAGTATTTT.

As DNA, the CDR3 is TGTGCCAGCAGTAGGACAGGGGTTGACGGTCAGCCCCAGCATTTT. The encoded protein is CASSRTGVDGQPQHF. V and J are TRBV27 and TRBJ1-5; 9 bases are a match to TRBD1. The junction had 8 bases not matched to a gene; V was cut back by 5 bases and J by 6 bases. Germline CDR1 is MNHEY and CDR2 is SMNVEV (reference sequence). The CDR3 is made up of 15 amino acids.

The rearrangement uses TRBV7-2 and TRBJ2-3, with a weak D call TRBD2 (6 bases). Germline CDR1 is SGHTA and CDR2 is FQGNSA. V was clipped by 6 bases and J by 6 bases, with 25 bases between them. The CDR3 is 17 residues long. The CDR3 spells CASSLFIAGTGGDTQYF. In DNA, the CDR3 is TGTGCCAGCAGTTTGTTCATTGCGGGGACGGGTGGTGATACGCAGTATTTT.

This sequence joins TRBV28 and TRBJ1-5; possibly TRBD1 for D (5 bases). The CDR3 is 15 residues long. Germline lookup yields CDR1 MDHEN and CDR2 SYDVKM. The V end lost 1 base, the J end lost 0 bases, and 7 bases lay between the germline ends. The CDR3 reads CASSLFQGSNQPQHF. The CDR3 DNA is TGTGCCAGCAGTTTATTTCAGGGTAGCAATCAGCCCCAGCATTTT.

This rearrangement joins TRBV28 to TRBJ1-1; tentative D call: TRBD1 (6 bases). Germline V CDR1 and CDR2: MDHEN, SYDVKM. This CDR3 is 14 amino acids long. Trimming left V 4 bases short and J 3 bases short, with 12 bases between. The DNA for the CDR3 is TGTGCCAGCAGTTGGGAGGGGGGACACACTGAAGCTTTCTTT. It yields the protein CASSWEGGHTEAFF.

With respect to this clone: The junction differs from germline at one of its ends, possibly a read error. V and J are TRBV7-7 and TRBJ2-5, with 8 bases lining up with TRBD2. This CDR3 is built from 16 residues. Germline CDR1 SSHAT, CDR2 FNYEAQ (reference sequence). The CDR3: CASSLGSGGPLETQYF. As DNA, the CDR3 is TGTGCTAGCAGCTTAGGTTCGGGGGGGCCATTAGAGACCCAGTACTTC. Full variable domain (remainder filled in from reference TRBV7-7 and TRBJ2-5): GAGVSQSPRYKVTKRGQDVTLRCDPISSHATLYWYQQALGQGPEFLTYFNYEAQPDKSGLPSDRFSAERPEGSISTLTIQRTEQRDSAMYRCASSLGSGGPLETQYFGPGTRLLVL.

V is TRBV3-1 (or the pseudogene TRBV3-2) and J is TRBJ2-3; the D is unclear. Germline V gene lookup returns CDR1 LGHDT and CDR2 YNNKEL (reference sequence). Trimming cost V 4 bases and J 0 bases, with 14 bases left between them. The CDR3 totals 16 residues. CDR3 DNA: TGTGCCAGCAGCCCGTCCCTGCGCGCGAGCACAGATACGCAGTATTTT. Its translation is CASSPSLRASTDTQYF.

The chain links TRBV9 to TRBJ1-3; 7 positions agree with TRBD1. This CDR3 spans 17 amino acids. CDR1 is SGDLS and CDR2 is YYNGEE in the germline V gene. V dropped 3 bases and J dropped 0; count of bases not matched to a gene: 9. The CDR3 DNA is TGTGCCAGCAGCGCCGGACAGGACGATCTCTCTGGAAACACCATATATTTT. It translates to CASSAGQDDLSGNTIYF. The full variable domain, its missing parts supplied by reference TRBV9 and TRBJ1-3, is DSGVTQTPKHLITATGQRVTLRCSPRSGDLSVYWYQQSLDQGLQFLIQYYNGEERAKGNILERFSAQQFPDLHSELNLSSLELGDSALYFCASSAGQDDLSGNTIYFGEGSWLTVV.

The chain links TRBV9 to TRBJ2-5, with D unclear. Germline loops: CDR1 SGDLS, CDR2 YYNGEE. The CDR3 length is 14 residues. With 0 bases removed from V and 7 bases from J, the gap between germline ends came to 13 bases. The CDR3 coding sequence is TGTGCCAGCAGCGTAGATCTAAGTGGGCGGACCCAGTACTTC. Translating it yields CASSVDLSGRTQYF.

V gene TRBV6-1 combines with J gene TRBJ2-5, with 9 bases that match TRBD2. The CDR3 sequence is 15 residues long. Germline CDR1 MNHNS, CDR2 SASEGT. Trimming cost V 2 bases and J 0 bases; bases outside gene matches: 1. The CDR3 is CASSELAGYQETQYF. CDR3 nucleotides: TGTGCCAGCAGTGAACTAGCGGGGTACCAAGAGACCCAGTACTTC.

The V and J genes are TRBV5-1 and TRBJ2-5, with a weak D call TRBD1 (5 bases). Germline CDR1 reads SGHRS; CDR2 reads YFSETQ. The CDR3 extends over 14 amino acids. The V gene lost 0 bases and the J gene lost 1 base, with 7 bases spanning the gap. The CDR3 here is CASSLGGSQETQYF. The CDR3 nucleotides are TGCGCCAGCAGCTTGGGGGGCAGCCAAGAGACCCAGTACTTC.

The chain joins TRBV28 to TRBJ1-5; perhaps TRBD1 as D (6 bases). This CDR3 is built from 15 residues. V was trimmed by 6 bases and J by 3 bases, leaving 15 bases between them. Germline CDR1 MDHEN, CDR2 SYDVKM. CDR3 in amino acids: CASSRGQTTNQPQHF. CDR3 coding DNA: TGTGCCAGCAGCCGCGGACAGACAACCAATCAGCCCCAGCATTTT.

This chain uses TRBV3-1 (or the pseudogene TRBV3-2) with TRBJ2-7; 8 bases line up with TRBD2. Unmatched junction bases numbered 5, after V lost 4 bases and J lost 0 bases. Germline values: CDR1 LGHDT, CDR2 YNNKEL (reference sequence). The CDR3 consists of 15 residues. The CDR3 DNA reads TGTGCCAGCAGCCGATATAGCGGGGTCTCCTACGAGCAGTACTTC. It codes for CASSRYSGVSYEQYF.

CDR3 sequence: CASTSGQLGTEAFF. The CDR3 region has the DNA TGTGCCAGCACATCAGGACAGTTAGGGACTGAAGCTTTCTTT. The chain has TRBV27 and TRBJ1-1; D is possibly TRBD1 (6 bases). Germline V gives CDR1 MNHEY, CDR2 SMNVEV (reference sequence). V lost 7 bases and J lost 5, with 17 bases in between. The CDR3 extends over 14 amino acids.

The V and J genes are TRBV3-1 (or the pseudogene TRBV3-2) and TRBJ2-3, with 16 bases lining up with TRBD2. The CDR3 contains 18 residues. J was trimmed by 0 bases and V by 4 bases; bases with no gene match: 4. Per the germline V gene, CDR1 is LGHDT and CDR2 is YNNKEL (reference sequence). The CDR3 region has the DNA TGTGCCAGCAGCCCGGGACTAGCGGGGGGGCCTAGCACAGATACGCAGTATTTT. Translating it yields CASSPGLAGGPSTDTQYF.

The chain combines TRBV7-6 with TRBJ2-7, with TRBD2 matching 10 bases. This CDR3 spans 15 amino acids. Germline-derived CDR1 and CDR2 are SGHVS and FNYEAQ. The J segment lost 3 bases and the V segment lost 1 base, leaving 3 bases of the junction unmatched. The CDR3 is CASSLGVAGGYEQYF. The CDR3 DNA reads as TGTGCCAGCAGCTTAGGAGTAGCGGGAGGCTACGAGCAGTACTTC. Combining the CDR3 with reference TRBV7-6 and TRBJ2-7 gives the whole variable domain GAGVSQSPRYKVTKRGQDVALRCDPISGHVSLYWYRQALGQGPEFLTYFNYEAQQDKSGLPNDRFSAERPEGSISTLTIQRTEQRDSAMYRCASSLGVAGGYEQYFGPGTRLTVT.